This T cell receptor (beta chain) was captured in a study of Ad26.COV2.S vaccination and SARS-CoV-2 variants. The CDR3 has 16 amino acids. CDR1 and CDR2 (germline): MNHEY, SMNVEV (reference sequence). Trimming shortened V by 8 bases and J by 2 bases, and 21 bases separated the two germline ends. Described treatment: around 19 received Ad26.COV2.S at low or high dose, single or two shots; about 5 received placebo; per-sample allocation not given. Sampling happened 63 days after the first vaccine or placebo injection. The table came from immunoSEQ multiplex PCR; TCRdb's copy has only in-frame clones and leaves some out. The sample contains a few hundred thousand clones, more than 75% of which appear only once.

The clonotype originates from a person aged 18-65 years who received the Ad26.COV2.S COVID-19 vaccine or a placebo. J is TRBJ1-2 and V is TRBV27; possibly TRBD1 for D (6 bases). This specimen consisted of peripheral blood, obtained in a trial of Ad26.COV2.S vaccine versus placebo. Here the CDR3 DNA reads TGTGCCAGCGGGAAGCAGGGGTTGGGACCGAACTATGGCTACACCTTC. It is translated as CASGKQGLGPNYGYTF.